The entry below gives a single T cell receptor (beta chain) sequence along with its context. This CDR3 comprises 14 residues. Looked up from germline, CDR1 is KGHDR and CDR2 is SFDVKD. The ends were cut back, 4 bases at V and 2 bases at J, with 10 bases in the middle. The source of the sample is a study of T cell responses to AZD1222 COVID-19 vaccine. The data were produced by immunoSEQ multiplex PCR, yet TCRdb's version contains in-frame clones alone and is incomplete. The sample lists around 180,000 clones; 80% to 95% were seen once. The receptor was derived from an adult in good health. The sample in question was peripheral blood, obtained on day 0 of AZD1222 vaccination. This chain joins TRBV24-1 and TRBJ1-1; perhaps TRBD1 as D (6 bases). The CDR3 sequence is CATSDGTHNTEAFF. CDR3 sequence (DNA): TGTGCCACCAGTGACGGGACACACAACACTGAAGCTTTCTTT.